Below are 3 T cell receptor beta chains sequenced from a single sample in a study of T cell responses to AZD1222 COVID-19 vaccine. The table came from immunoSEQ multiplex PCR; TCRdb's copy has only in-frame clones and leaves some out. The sample holds 150,000 or so clones, about nine tenths seen once. The sequencing used peripheral blood, collected 28 days after the second dose of the MenACWY control vaccine. Receptors were obtained from an adult who received the MenACWY meningococcal vaccine as a control.

The rearrangement links TRBV6-5 to TRBJ2-5; possible D gene TRBD1, 6 bases. CDR1 is MNHEY, CDR2 SVGAGI, per germline. The length of the CDR3 is 13 residues. Trimming removed 4 bases from V and 0 bases from J, with 6 bases in between. Here the CDR3 reads CASSWDNQETQYF. CDR3 DNA sequence: TGTGCCAGCAGTTGGGACAACCAAGAGACCCAGTACTTC.

V is TRBV30 and J is TRBJ1-4; a weak D match, TRBD1 (6 bases). The CDR3 loop spans 19 amino acids. V was cut by 2 bases and J by 3 bases, with 25 bases left in between. Germline V lookup: CDR1 GTSNPN, CDR2 SVGIG (reference sequence). CDR3 in amino acids: CAWSPRPGTTGASNEKLFF. The CDR3 DNA sequence: TGTGCCTGGAGTCCACGACCGGGGACAACAGGAGCTTCTAATGAAAAACTGTTTTTT. Based on the CDR3 plus reference TRBV30 and TRBJ1-4, the full variable domain is SQTIHQWPATLVQPVGSPLSLECTVEGTSNPNLYWYRQAAGRGLQLLFYSVGIGQISSEVPQNLSASRPQDRQFILSSKKLLLSDSGFYLCAWSPRPGTTGASNEKLFFGSGTQLSVL.

The chain links TRBV6-2 or TRBV6-3 to TRBJ2-7; 11 nucleotides match TRBD1. Germline assignment: CDR1 MNHEY and CDR2 SVGEGT. The junction had 3 bases not matched to a gene; V was cut back by 4 bases and J by 1 base. The CDR3 loop spans 15 amino acids. This chain's CDR3 is CASSSWDRGSYEQYF. The CDR3 DNA reads TGTGCCAGCAGTTCTTGGGACAGGGGGTCCTACGAGCAGTACTTC.